This T cell receptor (beta chain) derives from a study of blood T cell repertoires in COVID-19. The wider study: Specimens from acute and convalescent COVID-19 originated in the United States, Italy and Spain. Sample material is recorded as cDNA or gDNA derived from T cells, B-cell-depleted T cells, or PBMCs.

The CDR3 has 14 residues. Trimming took off 3 bases at V and 7 bases at J, with 13 bases between the two ends. CDR1 and CDR2 (germline): SGDLS, YYNGEE. In the authors' workflow: Quantification of nucleated cells was approximated via reference gene primer amplification. Generated by immunoSEQ multiplex PCR, the TCRdb table keeps only in-frame clones and is missing some. The V and J calls and clone size were taken over from that table, and D and trimming were inferred from the DNA. The top ten hold 28% of the sample, which has around 71,000 clones, roughly 80% seen once. The clonotype originates from a man aged 65 to 79 with acute or convalescent COVID-19. What was sequenced was peripheral blood. V and J are TRBV9 and TRBJ2-2, with a weak D call TRBD1 (6 bases). This CDR3 is CASSARQVGGELFF. The CDR3 DNA reads as TGTGCCAGCAGCGCCCGACAGGTTGGCGGGGAGCTGTTTTTT.